The 8 T cell receptor beta chains in this list originate from one sample, sequenced in a study of OX40 agonist ivuxolimab in advanced cancers. The protocol was immunoSEQ multiplex PCR, while the TCRdb copy is restricted to in-frame clones and leaves out a portion. The sample yields about 40,000 clones, 80% to 90% seen once. The material was CD4+ or CD8+ T cells sorted from blood, obtained in a trial of the OX40 agonist ivuxolimab. The receptors were sampled from an adult with an advanced solid tumor such as melanoma, head and neck, liver or kidney cancer.

V and J are TRBV11-2 and TRBJ2-7; D may match TRBD1 or TRBD2 (6 bases each). This CDR3 has 16 amino acids. Germline V gives CDR1 SGHAT, CDR2 FQNNGV. V was shortened by 1 base and J by 2 bases, with 15 bases between the two germline ends. In nucleotides, the CDR3 is TGTGCCAGCAGCTTAGTTGGGGGGCGATCCACCTACGAGCAGTACTTC. The encoded protein is CASSLVGGRSTYEQYF.

The chain couples TRBV7-8 to TRBJ2-1; 8 bases agree with TRBD2. Trimming took 5 bases from V and 2 from J; bases not matched to a gene: 8. Germline assignment: CDR1 SGHVS and CDR2 FQNEAQ. This CDR3 is built from 16 residues. CDR3 in amino acids: CASSAGGDWTYNEQFF. The CDR3 DNA is TGTGCCAGCAGCGCCGGGGGGGACTGGACCTACAATGAGCAGTTCTTC.

The chain joins TRBV19 to TRBJ1-6; possible D gene TRBD1, 5 bases. The CDR3 has 14 residues. Germline CDR1 is LNHDA and CDR2 is SQIVND (reference sequence). V was shortened by 5 bases and J by 9 bases, with 14 bases between the two germline ends. CDR3 sequence: CASSPVGGGSPLHF. The DNA for the CDR3 is TGTGCCAGTAGTCCCGTGGGGGGTGGTTCACCCCTCCACTTT.

The chain couples TRBV7-9 to TRBJ2-1; TRBD2 agrees at 10 bases. The CDR3 extends over 16 amino acids. The V gene's germline CDR1 is SEHNR and CDR2 FQNEAQ (reference sequence). V was pared by 5 bases and J by 7 bases, with 11 bases of the junction left unmatched. This CDR3 is CASSPRLAGRGNEQFF. The CDR3 region has the DNA TGTGCCAGCAGCCCGAGACTAGCGGGCAGGGGGAATGAGCAGTTCTTC.

The chain combines TRBV6-5 with TRBJ2-3; TRBD1 might be the D (6 bases). Trimming took off 6 bases at V and 2 bases at J, with 15 bases between the two ends. The CDR3 sequence is 15 residues long. Germline lookup yields CDR1 MNHEY and CDR2 SVGAGI. This CDR3 reads CASSHERTVTDTQYF. The CDR3 nucleotides are TGTGCCAGCAGCCACGAAAGGACAGTCACAGATACGCAGTATTTT.

Note on this clone: A junction boundary mismatches the germline segment, possibly from a read error. The CDR3 bases are TGCAGCGTTGCCAATCCTGCAACTAATGGAAAACTGTTTTTT. Translation gives CSVANPATNGKLFF. The rearrangement links TRBV29-1 to TRBJ1-4; D uncertain. CDR1 and CDR2 (germline): SQVTM, ANQGSEA. This CDR3 comprises 14 residues. Variable domain in full (rest from reference TRBV29-1 and TRBJ1-4): SAVISQKPSRDICQRGTSLTIQCQVDSQVTMMFWYRQQPGQSLTLIATANQGSEATYESGFVIDKFPISRPNLTFSTLTVSNMSPEDSSIYLCSVANPATNGKLFFGSGTQLSVL.

The chain recombines TRBV7-9 with TRBJ2-7, with D maybe TRBD2 (5 bases). V was cut by 5 bases and J by 5 bases, with 13 bases left in between. Germline lookup yields CDR1 SEHNR and CDR2 FQNEAQ (reference sequence). The CDR3 covers 13 residues. The CDR3 DNA follows: TGTGCCAGCAGCCCACGACTATGGGACGAGCAGTACTTC. This translates into CASSPRLWDEQYF.

This chain uses TRBV2 with TRBJ2-7; the match to TRBD1 covers 9 bases. This CDR3 has 16 residues. J gave up 3 bases and V 4 bases, and 10 bases lay outside the gene matches. CDR1 and CDR2 (germline): SNHLY, FYNNEI. CDR3 DNA sequence: TGTGCCAGCAGTGGTCACAGGGGGCGGGGACGCTACGAGCAGTACTTC. Translation gives CASSGHRGRGRYEQYF.